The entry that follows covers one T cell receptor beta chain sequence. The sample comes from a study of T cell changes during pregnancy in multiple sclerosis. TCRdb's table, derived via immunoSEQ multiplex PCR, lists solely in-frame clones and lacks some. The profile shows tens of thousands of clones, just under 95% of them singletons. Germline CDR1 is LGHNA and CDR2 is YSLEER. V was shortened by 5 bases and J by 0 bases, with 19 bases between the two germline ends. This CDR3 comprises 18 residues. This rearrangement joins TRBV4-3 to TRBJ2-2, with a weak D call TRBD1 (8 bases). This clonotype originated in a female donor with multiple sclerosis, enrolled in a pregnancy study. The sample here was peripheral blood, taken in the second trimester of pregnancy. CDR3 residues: CASSKREGQAANTGELFF. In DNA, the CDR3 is TGCGCCAGCAGCAAGAGGGAGGGACAGGCCGCGAACACCGGGGAGCTGTTTTTT.